Listed here are 9 T cell receptor beta chains from one sample, sequenced in a study of molecular identifiers for immune sequencing clone quantification. A single record per CDR3 protein comes from TCRdb applying MiXCR to the PCR reads. The sample lists about 510,000 distinct CDR3 sequences; approximately 25% were seen once. Specimen: naive CD8+ T cells from blood, with Jurkat cell RNA spiked in. Subset given: FACS-sorted CD8+CD4-CCR7+CD45RA+ naive T cells. All receptors come from a human donor in good health. Some libraries in this study had Jurkat cell RNA spiked in.

This chain connects TRBV7-9 to TRBJ2-3; D unclear. The germline V and J ends were trimmed by 2 bases and 1 base, with 13 bases remaining between them. There are 16 residues in the CDR3. The V gene's germline CDR1 is SEHNR and CDR2 FQNEAQ (reference sequence). CDR3 amino acids: CASSLSRSPGTDTQYF. For the CDR3, the DNA is TGTGCCAGCAGCTTATCGCGGTCCCCTGGCACAGATACGCAGTATTTT. Supplemented by reference TRBV7-9 and TRBJ2-3, the full variable domain reads DTGVSQNPRHKITKRGQNVTFRCDPISEHNRLYWYRQTLGQGPEFLTYFQNEAQLEKSRLLSDRFSAERPKGSFSTLEIQRTEQGDSAMYLCASSLSRSPGTDTQYFGPGTRLTVL.

The V gene is TRBV10-2, the J gene TRBJ2-3, with unresolved D. The length of the CDR3 is 13 residues. V was trimmed by 2 bases and J by 2 bases, leaving 5 bases between them. CDR1 and CDR2 (germline): WSHSY, SAAADI. The DNA of the CDR3 is TGCGCCAGCAGTGAGGTGCTCACAGATACGCAGTATTTT. Amino acid sequence: CASSEVLTDTQYF.

This clonotype was found many times. The rearrangement joins TRBV4-3 to TRBJ1-3; tentatively, D is TRBD1 (6 bases). The CDR3 sequence is 16 residues long. Trimming took 0 bases from V and 3 from J, leaving 12 bases between them. Germline V gene lookup returns CDR1 LGHNA and CDR2 YSLEER. Here the CDR3 DNA reads TGCGCCAGCAGCCAAGATGGACGGGGGCATGGAAACACCATATATTTT. Amino acid sequence: CASSQDGRGHGNTIYF.

This clonotype showed up just a few times. The rearrangement uses TRBV30 and TRBJ2-6; D possibly corresponds to TRBD1 (5 bases). The CDR3 consists of 14 residues. With 1 base removed from V and 4 bases from J, the gap between germline ends came to 8 bases. Germline values: CDR1 GTSNPN, CDR2 SVGIG (reference sequence). CDR3 region: CAWSAGFGANVLTF. The CDR3 DNA reads as TGTGCCTGGAGTGCAGGGTTCGGGGCCAACGTCCTGACTTTC.

This clonotype was seen more than once but under ten times. The gene calls are TRBV20-1 and TRBJ1-5; possible D gene TRBD1, 5 bases. Trimming took 1 base from V and 6 from J, leaving 16 bases between them. Germline CDR1 DFQATT, CDR2 SNEGSKA (reference sequence). The CDR3 extends over 15 amino acids. The CDR3 sequence is CSARVVGVGGQPQHF. In DNA, the CDR3 is TGCAGTGCTAGAGTGGTTGGAGTGGGGGGTCAGCCCCAGCATTTT.

This clonotype was recorded a few times. The chain carries TRBV25-1 and TRBJ1-5; possible D gene TRBD1, 6 bases. CDR1 is MGHDK and CDR2 is SYGVNS in the germline V gene. V shed 1 base and J shed 7 bases, with 14 bases lying between them. This CDR3 has 15 residues. CDR3 DNA: TGTGCCAGCAGTGAATTTGAGGGGGATAGCCAGCCCCAGCATTTT. Amino acid sequence: CASSEFEGDSQPQHF.

This clonotype was recorded at least ten times. This sequence joins TRBV7-2 and TRBJ2-7, with 7 nucleotides matching TRBD1. The germline V gene encodes CDR1 SGHTA and CDR2 FQGNSA. V shed 5 bases and J 3 bases; nucleotides not matched to a gene: 13. The CDR3 has 16 residues. DNA of the CDR3: TGTGCCAGCAGCGAGTCCGGGACAGATAATCTCTACGAGCAGTACTTC. Its protein is CASSESGTDNLYEQYF.

This clonotype was detected many times. The V call is TRBV7-9, the J call TRBJ2-7; 9 bases map to TRBD1. The junction had 10 bases not matched to a gene; V was cut back by 4 bases and J by 0 bases. The length of the CDR3 is 17 residues. Germline values: CDR1 SEHNR, CDR2 FQNEAQ (reference sequence). For the CDR3, the DNA is TGTGCCAGCAGCTCGCGCGTGGGACAGGGCGACTCCTACGAGCAGTACTTC. This codes for CASSSRVGQGDSYEQYF.

This clonotype came up a few times. The chain uses TRBV7-9 and TRBJ1-1, with D unresolved. Trimming pared 5 bases from V and 4 bases from J, leaving 14 bases between. CDR1 SEHNR and CDR2 FQNEAQ come from the germline V gene (reference sequence). The CDR3 sequence is 14 residues long. The CDR3 DNA reads TGTGCCAGCAGCCCAGTCCCCCGGTCCACTGAAGCTTTCTTT. Its translation is CASSPVPRSTEAFF.